A single sample is the source of the 18 T cell receptor beta chains below, sequenced in a study of shared clonotypes between healthy human individuals. Naive CD8 cells lacked CD45RO and underwent positive selection for CCR7, leaving out terminally differentiated effector memory CD45RA+ cells. Some clones are missing from TCRdb's copy, which holds only in-frame ones; the method was immunoSEQ multiplex PCR. The table shows roughly 770,000 clones, with around 96% occurring only once. Sequencing input: naive CD8+ T cells sorted from blood. These receptor sequences come from a man aged 25 to 40 in good health.

This clone was counted a single time. V is TRBV7-9 and J is TRBJ2-7, with TRBD1 matching over 8 bases. Germline CDR1 and CDR2: SEHNR and FQNEAQ (reference sequence). CDR3 size: 17 residues. J gave up 4 bases and V 5 bases, and 16 bases lay outside the gene matches. CDR3 sequence: CASSHSPRTGKMYEQYF. The CDR3 nucleotides are TGTGCCAGCAGCCACAGTCCAAGGACAGGGAAGATGTACGAGCAGTACTTC. The full variable domain, in which reference TRBV7-9 and TRBJ2-7 provide the parts outside the CDR3, is DTGVSQNPRHKITKRGQNVTFRCDPISEHNRLYWYRQTLGQGPEFLTYFQNEAQLEKSRLLSDRFSAERPKGSFSTLEIQRTEQGDSAMYLCASSHSPRTGKMYEQYFGPGTRLTVT.

The chain carries TRBV27 and TRBJ2-2; D is possibly TRBD1 (6 bases). The germline V and J ends were trimmed by 9 bases and 5 bases, with 16 bases remaining between them. The CDR3 contains 14 residues. Germline V gene sequence: CDR1 MNHEY, CDR2 SMNVEV (reference sequence). The CDR3 region is CASLQGGSTGELFF. The DNA of the CDR3 is TGTGCCAGTCTACAGGGCGGGTCGACCGGGGAGCTGTTTTTT.

This clone has only one observation. The DNA of the CDR3 is TGTGCCATCAGGACAGGGGGCCGTGTGCCTGGGAACTATGGCTACACCTTC. It is translated as CAIRTGGRVPGNYGYTF. This rearrangement joins TRBV10-3 to TRBJ1-2; 10 bases fit TRBD1. With V trimmed by 6 bases and J by 2 bases, 12 bases remained unmatched. Germline CDR1 reads ENHRY; CDR2 reads SYGVKD. The length of the CDR3 is 17 residues.

CDR3 nucleotide sequence: TGTGCCAGCAGTATAGCGGGAGCCCGTGAGCAGTTCTTC. Translated: CASSIAGAREQFF. This chain connects TRBV27 to TRBJ2-1; 9 nucleotides line up with TRBD2. This CDR3 spans 13 amino acids. Germline CDR1 MNHEY, CDR2 SMNVEV (reference sequence). V was pared by 5 bases and J by 9 bases, with 5 bases of the junction left unmatched.

The chain carries TRBV7-9 and TRBJ1-5; TRBD1 matches at 7 bases. V dropped 5 bases and J dropped 5; count of bases not matched to a gene: 3. The CDR3 covers 13 residues. Germline-derived CDR1 and CDR2 are SEHNR and FQNEAQ (reference sequence). CDR3: CASSGGTDQPQHF. The CDR3 DNA reads TGTGCCAGCAGCGGCGGGACAGATCAGCCCCAGCATTTT. The whole variable domain, filled in from reference TRBV7-9 and TRBJ1-5, reads DTGVSQNPRHKITKRGQNVTFRCDPISEHNRLYWYRQTLGQGPEFLTYFQNEAQLEKSRLLSDRFSAERPKGSFSTLEIQRTEQGDSAMYLCASSGGTDQPQHFGDGTRLSIL.

The chain links TRBV29-1 to TRBJ2-7; 12 nucleotides line up with TRBD2. V lost 0 bases and J lost 2; bases outside the gene matches: 5. The CDR3 runs to 16 residues. Germline CDR1 and CDR2: SQVTM and ANQGSEA. The CDR3 bases are TGCAGCGTTGAAGATCTCCTAGCGGGAGGGACCTACGAGCAGTACTTC. It translates to CSVEDLLAGGTYEQYF.

With respect to this clone: Other DNA sequences in this sample translate to the same CDR3. This chain connects TRBV4-1 to TRBJ2-1; D is undetermined. Germline V gene sequence: CDR1 MGHRA, CDR2 YSYEKL. The length of the CDR3 is 13 residues. V dropped 3 bases and J dropped 4 bases, with 7 bases sitting between them. The CDR3 protein is CASSQEPYNEQFF. DNA for the CDR3: TGCGCCAGCAGCCAGGAGCCATACAATGAGCAGTTCTTC.

This clone was counted a single time. V and J are TRBV7-9 and TRBJ2-1; 8 bases map to TRBD2. The trim removed 2 bases at V and 0 bases at J, leaving 12 bases unmatched. The length of the CDR3 is 19 residues. Germline CDR1 SEHNR, CDR2 FQNEAQ (reference sequence). CDR3 nucleotides: TGTGCCAGCAGCTTAACCCCGGGACTAGGATTTAGCTCCTACAATGAGCAGTTCTTC. As protein: CASSLTPGLGFSSYNEQFF.

V gene TRBV7-9 combines with J gene TRBJ2-7; 9 nucleotides line up with TRBD1. The germline gives CDR1 SEHNR, CDR2 FQNEAQ (reference sequence). The trim removed 5 bases at V and 4 bases at J, leaving 6 bases unmatched. The CDR3 is 14 residues long. Written as DNA, the CDR3 is TGTGCCAGCAGCAATCGGACAGGGGCTTACGAGCAGTACTTC. This gives the protein CASSNRTGAYEQYF.

The chain employs TRBV29-1 and TRBJ2-3, with 9 bases matching TRBD2. CDR1 and CDR2 from the germline V gene are SQVTM and ANQGSEA. V lost 4 bases, J lost 1 base, and 0 bases stayed unmatched. The CDR3 is 13 amino acids. The DNA for the CDR3 is TGCAGCGTTGGGACTAGCGGCACAGATACGCAGTATTTT. Translation gives CSVGTSGTDTQYF.

The chain links TRBV28 to TRBJ2-7; possible D gene TRBD2, 6 bases. CDR1 is MDHEN, CDR2 SYDVKM, per germline. This CDR3 has 15 residues. V lost 7 bases to trimming and J lost 5 bases, with 21 bases between them. The CDR3 region is CASKSVADLGDEQYF. CDR3 in DNA: TGTGCCAGCAAATCCGTAGCGGATCTAGGGGACGAGCAGTACTTC. Using reference TRBV28 and TRBJ2-7 for the parts outside the CDR3, the full variable domain is DVKVTQSSRYLVKRTGEKVFLECVQDMDHENMFWYRQDPGLGLRLIYFSYDVKMKEKGDIPEGYSVSREKKERFSLILESASTNQTSMYLCASKSVADLGDEQYFGPGTRLTVT.

The chain recombines TRBV6-6 with TRBJ1-1; TRBD1 matches at 8 bases. V dropped 5 bases and J dropped 6; count of bases not matched to a gene: 5. The V gene's germline CDR1 is MNHNY and CDR2 SVGAGI (reference sequence). The CDR3 sequence is 13 residues long. CDR3 amino acids: CASSPGGGSEAFF. The CDR3, as DNA: TGTGCCAGCAGTCCAGGGGGCGGCTCTGAAGCTTTCTTT.

A word on this clone: One junction end does not reproduce the germline sequence, and a read error may be involved. The chain recombines TRBV6-6 with TRBJ2-7; D remains ambiguous. The CDR3 runs 11 residues. Per the germline V gene, CDR1 is MNHNY and CDR2 is SVGAGI (reference sequence). DNA for the CDR3: TGTGCCAGCAGTTACTCCCACGAGCAGTACTTC. It codes for CASSYSHEQYF.

V is TRBV18 and J is TRBJ2-2; 12 bases map to TRBD2. The germline CDR1 and CDR2 sequences are KGHSH and LQKENI. After removal of 4 bases from V and 2 bases from J, the junction contained 5 bases not matched to a gene. This CDR3 spans 17 amino acids. DNA for the CDR3: TGTGCCAGCTCACTGACTAGCGGGAGAGGAAACACCGGGGAGCTGTTTTTT. It encodes CASSLTSGRGNTGELFF.

The chain links TRBV27 to TRBJ2-3; D might be TRBD2 (7 bases). Germline lookup yields CDR1 MNHEY and CDR2 SMNVEV (reference sequence). This CDR3 comprises 17 residues. V was shortened by 5 bases and J by 5 bases, with 23 bases between the two germline ends. The CDR3 region is CASSRSPLGGAQDTQYF. CDR3 DNA sequence: TGTGCCAGCAGTCGCAGCCCCCTGGGGGGGGCGCAAGATACGCAGTATTTT.

This chain uses TRBV5-5 with TRBJ1-1; 7 nucleotides agree with TRBD1. The CDR3 sequence is 15 residues long. J was trimmed by 3 bases and V by 4 bases; bases with no gene match: 9. Germline values: CDR1 SGHKS, CDR2 YYEKEE (reference sequence). For the CDR3, the DNA is TGTGCCAGCAGCGAATGGGACAGCGATGACACTGAAGCTTTCTTT. Its translation: CASSEWDSDDTEAFF.

This clone was counted once. This chain links TRBV11-3 with TRBJ2-1; D is perhaps TRBD2 (5 bases). CDR1 is SGHNT, CDR2 YENEEA, per germline. The CDR3 has 15 amino acids. Trimming removed 2 bases from V and 2 bases from J, with 10 bases in between. The CDR3 sequence: CASSLSLAAYNEQFF. CDR3 nucleotide sequence: TGTGCCAGCAGCTTAAGTCTAGCTGCCTACAATGAGCAGTTCTTC. Drawing the rest from reference TRBV11-3 and TRBJ2-1, the complete variable domain is EAGVVQSPRYKIIEKKQPVAFWCNPISGHNTLYWYLQNLGQGPELLIRYENEEAVDDSQLPKDRFSAERLKGVDSTLKIQPAELGDSAVYLCASSLSLAAYNEQFFGPGTRLTVL.

The V call is TRBV10-3, the J call TRBJ1-5; D perhaps matches TRBD1 (6 bases). With 1 base removed from V and 0 bases from J, the gap between germline ends came to 7 bases. This CDR3 is built from 15 residues. The V gene's germline CDR1 is ENHRY and CDR2 SYGVKD. In DNA form, the CDR3 reads TGTGCCATCAGTGAGTACAGGGATAGCAATCAGCCCCAGCATTTT. This translates into CAISEYRDSNQPQHF.